This TCR beta chain was sequenced during a study of blood T cell repertoires in COVID-19. Across the whole study: Both acute and convalescent COVID-19 samples were obtained from the United States, Italy and Spain.

After removal of 1 base from V and 9 bases from J, the junction contained 10 bases not matched to a gene. From germline, CDR1 is MDHEN and CDR2 SYDVKM. This CDR3 contains 16 residues. The authors' processing: By means of reference gene primer amplification, nucleated cell counts were estimated. Some clones are missing from TCRdb's copy, which holds only in-frame ones; the method was immunoSEQ multiplex PCR. V and J calls and clone size are as listed in that table; D and trimming were resolved from the DNA. The top ten hold around 9% of the sample, which has about 140,000 clones, about 83% seen once. The V and J genes are TRBV28 and TRBJ2-1; 9 bases align to TRBD2. Sequenced: peripheral blood. This sequence was found in a man in his thirties or forties with COVID-19, enrolled during active disease. CDR3 sequence: CASSLFPGLALGEQFF. CDR3 in DNA: TGTGCCAGCAGTTTATTTCCGGGACTAGCTTTGGGTGAGCAGTTCTTC.